This is a list of T cell receptor beta chains from one sample in a study of cytomegalovirus exposure and HLA in healthy donors. The data were produced by immunoSEQ multiplex PCR, yet TCRdb's version contains in-frame clones alone and is incomplete. The sample lists some 150,000 clones, roughly 76% occurring once. The specimen was PBMCs. Receptors originate from a woman younger than 30 in good health and CMV-seropositive. The CDR3 runs from the conserved cysteine through the conserved F or W. Fields, in order: CDR3 protein, CDR3 DNA, clone size, V gene, D gene, J gene. A D gene is named only where the DNA matches it firmly. Size is omitted from some rows. Given values are once, few, many or a class for expanded clones.

CDR3 protein: CASDRRLRSTDTQYF; CDR3 DNA: TGTGCCAGCGATAGGAGACTAAGAAGCACAGATACGCAGTATTTT; clone size: NA; V gene: TRBV5-6; D gene: NA; J gene: TRBJ2-3
CDR3 protein: CASSPGGHTEAFF; CDR3 DNA: TGTGCCAGCTCACCTGGGGGCCACACTGAAGCTTTCTTT; clone size: NA; V gene: TRBV18; D gene: NA; J gene: TRBJ1-1
CDR3 protein: CASTGVSGELFF; CDR3 DNA: TGTGCCAGCACCGGGGTGTCCGGGGAGCTGTTTTTT; clone size: NA; V gene: TRBV2; D gene: NA; J gene: TRBJ2-2
CDR3 protein: CASRAVGGPYEQYF; CDR3 DNA: TGTGCCAGCAGGGCCGTGGGGGGGCCCTACGAGCAGTACTTC; clone size: few; V gene: TRBV6-1; D gene: NA; J gene: TRBJ2-7
CDR3 protein: CASSSLLNTEAFF; CDR3 DNA: TGTGCCAGCAGTTCCCTCCTGAACACTGAAGCTTTCTTT; clone size: NA; V gene: TRBV6-5; D gene: NA; J gene: TRBJ1-1
CDR3 protein: CVSRDLQGVYGYTF; CDR3 DNA: TGCGTCAGCAGAGACTTACAGGGCGTCTATGGCTACACCTTC; clone size: NA; V gene: TRBV4-1; D gene: NA; J gene: TRBJ1-2
CDR3 protein: CASSTRDRGFGQFF; CDR3 DNA: TGTGCCAGCAGTACCCGGGACAGGGGATTCGGGCAGTTCTTC; clone size: once; V gene: TRBV6-5; D gene: TRBD1; J gene: TRBJ2-1
CDR3 protein: CASSLGGTSATYEQYF; CDR3 DNA: TGTGCCAGCAGCTTGGGAGGGACTAGCGCGACCTACGAGCAGTACTTC; clone size: NA; V gene: TRBV5-6; D gene: TRBD2; J gene: TRBJ2-7
CDR3 protein: CASSLDRGGSPLHF; CDR3 DNA: TGTGCCAGCAGCTTGGACAGGGGGGGATCACCCCTCCACTTT; clone size: once; V gene: TRBV12-1; D gene: NA; J gene: TRBJ1-6
CDR3 protein: CASSYRENYEQYF; CDR3 DNA: TGTGCCAGCAGTTACAGGGAGAACTACGAGCAGTACTTC; clone size: NA; V gene: TRBV27; D gene: NA; J gene: TRBJ2-7
CDR3 protein: CASSELGTGEYEQYF; CDR3 DNA: TGTGCCAGCAGTGAACTGGGGACAGGGGAATACGAGCAGTACTTC; clone size: NA; V gene: TRBV6-1; D gene: TRBD1; J gene: TRBJ2-7
CDR3 protein: CASSTSGGTEAFF; CDR3 DNA: TGTGCCAGCAGCACGTCGGGGGGCACTGAAGCTTTCTTT; clone size: NA; V gene: TRBV5-4; D gene: NA; J gene: TRBJ1-1
CDR3 protein: CASSVGGTGRSPLHF; CDR3 DNA: TGTGCCAGCAGCGTGGGTGGGACAGGGCGTTCACCCCTCCACTTT; clone size: NA; V gene: TRBV9; D gene: TRBD1; J gene: TRBJ1-6
CDR3 protein: CASSYRPNRDDEQYF; CDR3 DNA: TGTGCCAGCAGTTACCGACCAAACAGGGATGACGAGCAGTACTTC; clone size: NA; V gene: TRBV6-5; D gene: NA; J gene: TRBJ2-7
CDR3 protein: CASSPRGSSSPLHF; CDR3 DNA: TGTGCCAGCAGCCCCCGAGGGTCTTCTTCACCCCTCCACTTT; clone size: NA; V gene: TRBV6-5; D gene: NA; J gene: TRBJ1-6
CDR3 protein: CASSNWGKTGRRYMNTGELFF; CDR3 DNA: TGCGCCAGCAGCAACTGGGGGAAGACAGGTCGCCGATATATGAACACCGGGGAGCTGTTTTTT; clone size: few; V gene: TRBV5-1; D gene: NA; J gene: TRBJ2-2
CDR3 protein: CASSTRTAYGYTF; CDR3 DNA: TGTGCCAGTAGTACACGGACAGCTTATGGCTACACCTTC; clone size: NA; V gene: TRBV19; D gene: NA; J gene: TRBJ1-2
CDR3 protein: CASSPDGGALQVGYTF; CDR3 DNA: TGCGCCAGCAGCCCGGATGGGGGGGCCCTCCAAGTTGGCTACACCTTC; clone size: few; V gene: TRBV5-1; D gene: NA; J gene: TRBJ1-2
CDR3 protein: CASSPHRRRDTEAFF; CDR3 DNA: TGTGCCAGCAGTCCTCACAGGCGAAGGGACACTGAAGCTTTCTTT; clone size: once; V gene: TRBV6-6; D gene: NA; J gene: TRBJ1-1
CDR3 protein: CASKRMNTEAFF; CDR3 DNA: TGTGCCAGCAAGAGGATGAACACTGAAGCTTTCTTT; clone size: NA; V gene: TRBV6-1; D gene: NA; J gene: TRBJ1-1
CDR3 protein: CASSVRTSDNSPLHF; CDR3 DNA: TGTGCCAGCAGCGTTAGAACAAGCGACAATTCACCCCTCCACTTT; clone size: NA; V gene: TRBV7-2; D gene: NA; J gene: TRBJ1-6
CDR3 protein: CASSLARENEQYF; CDR3 DNA: TGTGCCAGCAGCTTAGCTCGGGAAAACGAGCAGTACTTC; clone size: NA; V gene: TRBV11-3; D gene: NA; J gene: TRBJ2-7
CDR3 protein: CASSPGVSYEQYF; CDR3 DNA: TGTGCCAGCAGTCCGGGGGTTAGCTACGAGCAGTACTTC; clone size: NA; V gene: TRBV6-6; D gene: NA; J gene: TRBJ2-7
CDR3 protein: CASTIGDSPLHF; CDR3 DNA: TGTGCCAGCACCATAGGGGATTCACCCCTCCACTTT; clone size: NA; V gene: TRBV6-5; D gene: NA; J gene: TRBJ1-6
CDR3 protein: CASSLQDRASYEQYF; CDR3 DNA: TGCGCCAGCAGCCTCCAGGACAGGGCCTCCTACGAGCAGTACTTC; clone size: NA; V gene: TRBV4-1; D gene: TRBD1; J gene: TRBJ2-7
CDR3 protein: CASRNPGSDGYTF; CDR3 DNA: TGTGCCAGCAGGAACCCCGGTTCGGATGGCTACACCTTC; clone size: NA; V gene: TRBV6-5; D gene: NA; J gene: TRBJ1-2
CDR3 protein: CASTIIRQGSVATEAFF; CDR3 DNA: TGTGCCAGCACCATAATAAGACAGGGTTCTGTAGCCACTGAAGCTTTCTTT; clone size: NA; V gene: TRBV2; D gene: TRBD1; J gene: TRBJ1-1
CDR3 protein: CASSGRGDGTEAFF; CDR3 DNA: TGTGCCAGCAGTGGGCGGGGGGACGGCACTGAAGCTTTCTTT; clone size: NA; V gene: TRBV6-1; D gene: NA; J gene: TRBJ1-1
CDR3 protein: CASSPEAETQYF; CDR3 DNA: TGTGCCAGCAGCCCGGAGGCGGAGACCCAGTACTTC; clone size: few; V gene: TRBV5-8; D gene: NA; J gene: TRBJ2-5
CDR3 protein: CASSLGTGTGGRNELFF; CDR3 DNA: TGCGCCAGCAGCTTGGGGACCGGGACAGGGGGTCGAAATGAGCTGTTTTTT; clone size: NA; V gene: TRBV5-1; D gene: TRBD1; J gene: TRBJ2-2
CDR3 protein: CASSLERTSGGTDTQYF; CDR3 DNA: TGTGCCAGCAGCTTAGAAAGGACTAGCGGGGGCACAGATACGCAGTATTTT; clone size: NA; V gene: TRBV7-6; D gene: TRBD2; J gene: TRBJ2-3
CDR3 protein: CASSLGQHNYGYTF; CDR3 DNA: TGTGCCAGCAGCTTGGGACAGCATAACTATGGCTACACCTTC; clone size: NA; V gene: TRBV7-9; D gene: TRBD1; J gene: TRBJ1-2
CDR3 protein: CASRRAGLADYNEQFF; CDR3 DNA: TGTGCCAGCAGGCGAGCGGGACTAGCAGACTACAATGAGCAGTTCTTC; clone size: NA; V gene: TRBV11-2; D gene: TRBD2; J gene: TRBJ2-1
CDR3 protein: CASKTDQETQYF; CDR3 DNA: TGTGCCAGCAAAACAGACCAAGAGACCCAGTACTTC; clone size: NA; V gene: TRBV2; D gene: NA; J gene: TRBJ2-5
CDR3 protein: CASSRGQGPQPQHF; CDR3 DNA: TGCGCCAGCAGTCGCGGACAGGGTCCTCAGCCCCAGCATTTT; clone size: NA; V gene: TRBV10-2; D gene: TRBD1; J gene: TRBJ1-5
CDR3 protein: CASSIGRGLYEQYF; CDR3 DNA: TGTGCCAGTAGTATCGGTAGGGGGCTATACGAGCAGTACTTC; clone size: NA; V gene: TRBV19; D gene: TRBD1; J gene: TRBJ2-7
CDR3 protein: CASSVDAGYNTEAFF; CDR3 DNA: TGTGCCAGCAGCGTAGACGCAGGGTATAACACTGAAGCTTTCTTT; clone size: NA; V gene: TRBV9; D gene: NA; J gene: TRBJ1-1
CDR3 protein: CASSEKGQGYGYTF; CDR3 DNA: TGTGCCAGCAGTGAAAAGGGTCAGGGTTATGGCTACACCTTC; clone size: NA; V gene: TRBV2; D gene: NA; J gene: TRBJ1-2
CDR3 protein: CASSRGTGVTGELFF; CDR3 DNA: TGTGCCAGCAGCCGTGGGACAGGGGTCACCGGGGAGCTGTTTTTT; clone size: NA; V gene: TRBV5-4; D gene: TRBD1; J gene: TRBJ2-2
CDR3 protein: CASSMSGSNQPQHF; CDR3 DNA: TGTGCCAGCTCTATGTCGGGAAGCAATCAGCCCCAGCATTTT; clone size: NA; V gene: TRBV6-1; D gene: NA; J gene: TRBJ1-5
CDR3 protein: CASSSGGASTDTQYF; CDR3 DNA: TGTGCCAGCAGTTCAGGCGGGGCTAGCACAGATACGCAGTATTTT; clone size: NA; V gene: TRBV6-6; D gene: NA; J gene: TRBJ2-3
CDR3 protein: CASSHFRSSGLTDTQYF; CDR3 DNA: TGCGCCAGCAGCCATTTCAGGTCTAGCGGCCTCACAGATACGCAGTATTTT; clone size: NA; V gene: TRBV4-1; D gene: TRBD2; J gene: TRBJ2-3
CDR3 protein: CASSLPQEDLNTDTQYF; CDR3 DNA: TGTGCCAGCAGCTTACCGCAGGAGGACTTAAACACAGATACGCAGTATTTT; clone size: NA; V gene: TRBV11-2; D gene: NA; J gene: TRBJ2-3
CDR3 protein: CASSPDRSYEQYF; CDR3 DNA: TGCGCCAGCAGCCCCGACAGATCCTACGAGCAGTACTTC; clone size: few; V gene: TRBV4-1; D gene: NA; J gene: TRBJ2-7
CDR3 protein: CASSLRTSGGYDEQFF; CDR3 DNA: TGTGCCAGCAGCTTACGTACTAGCGGGGGGTATGATGAGCAGTTCTTC; clone size: NA; V gene: TRBV7-7; D gene: TRBD2; J gene: TRBJ2-1
CDR3 protein: CASSFRTGGTGELFF; CDR3 DNA: TGTGCCAGCAGTTTTAGGACAGGGGGGACCGGGGAGCTGTTTTTT; clone size: NA; V gene: TRBV27; D gene: TRBD1; J gene: TRBJ2-2
CDR3 protein: CASSIPKKKTGGYGYTF; CDR3 DNA: TGTGCCAGCTCCATCCCCAAGAAGAAGACAGGCGGCTATGGCTACACCTTC; clone size: once; V gene: TRBV21-1; D gene: NA; J gene: TRBJ1-2
CDR3 protein: CASSYGLGGYEQYF; CDR3 DNA: TGTGCCAGCAGTTACGGGCTAGGGGGCTACGAGCAGTACTTC; clone size: NA; V gene: TRBV6-5; D gene: NA; J gene: TRBJ2-7